The clone carrying this T cell receptor (beta chain) was detected once. The data stem from a study of shared clonotypes between healthy human individuals. Genomic DNA for unsorted samples was obtained from about 90 million PBMCs. The authors ran the assay at deep level. Libraries were prepared by immunoSEQ multiplex PCR; TCRdb keeps only in-frame clonotypes and omits some of them. Of roughly 490,000 clones listed, 70% to 80% are singletons. The CDR3 has 14 amino acids. Germline values: CDR1 GTSNPN, CDR2 SVGIG (reference sequence). V was trimmed by 1 base and J by 10 bases, leaving 17 bases between them.

This TCR came from a woman in her forties in good health. Some clones in this sample may be carry-over from other donors' samples. The chain has TRBV30 and TRBJ2-1; no definite D call. Sequencing was carried out using PBMCs. The CDR3 bases are TGTGCCTGGAGTGCCTACAGTAGGGTTTGGGAGCAGTTCTTC. Translating it yields CAWSAYSRVWEQFF.